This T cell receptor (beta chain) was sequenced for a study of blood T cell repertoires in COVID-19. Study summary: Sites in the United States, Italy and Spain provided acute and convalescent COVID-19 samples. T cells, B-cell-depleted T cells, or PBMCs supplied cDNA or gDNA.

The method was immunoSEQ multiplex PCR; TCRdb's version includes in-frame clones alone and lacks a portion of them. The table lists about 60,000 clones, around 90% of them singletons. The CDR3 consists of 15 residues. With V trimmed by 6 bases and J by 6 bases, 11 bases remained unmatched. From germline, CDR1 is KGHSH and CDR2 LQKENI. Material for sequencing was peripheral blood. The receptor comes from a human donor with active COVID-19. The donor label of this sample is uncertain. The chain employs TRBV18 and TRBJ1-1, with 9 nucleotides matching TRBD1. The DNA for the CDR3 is TGTGCCAGCTCGCCCATACGACAGGGGGAACCTGAAGCTTTCTTT. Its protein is CASSPIRQGEPEAFF.